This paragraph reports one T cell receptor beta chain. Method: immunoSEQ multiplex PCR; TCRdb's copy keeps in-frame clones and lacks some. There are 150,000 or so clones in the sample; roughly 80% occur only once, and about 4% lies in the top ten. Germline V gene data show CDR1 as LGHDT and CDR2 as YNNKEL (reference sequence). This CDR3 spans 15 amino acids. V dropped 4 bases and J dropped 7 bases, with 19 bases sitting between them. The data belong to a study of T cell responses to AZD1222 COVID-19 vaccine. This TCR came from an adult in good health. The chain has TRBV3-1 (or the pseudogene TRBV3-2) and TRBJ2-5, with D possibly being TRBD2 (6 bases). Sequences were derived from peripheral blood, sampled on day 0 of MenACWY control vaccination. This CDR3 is CASSPHAALEGTQYF. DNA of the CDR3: TGTGCCAGCAGCCCTCACGCGGCCCTGGAGGGGACCCAGTACTTC.